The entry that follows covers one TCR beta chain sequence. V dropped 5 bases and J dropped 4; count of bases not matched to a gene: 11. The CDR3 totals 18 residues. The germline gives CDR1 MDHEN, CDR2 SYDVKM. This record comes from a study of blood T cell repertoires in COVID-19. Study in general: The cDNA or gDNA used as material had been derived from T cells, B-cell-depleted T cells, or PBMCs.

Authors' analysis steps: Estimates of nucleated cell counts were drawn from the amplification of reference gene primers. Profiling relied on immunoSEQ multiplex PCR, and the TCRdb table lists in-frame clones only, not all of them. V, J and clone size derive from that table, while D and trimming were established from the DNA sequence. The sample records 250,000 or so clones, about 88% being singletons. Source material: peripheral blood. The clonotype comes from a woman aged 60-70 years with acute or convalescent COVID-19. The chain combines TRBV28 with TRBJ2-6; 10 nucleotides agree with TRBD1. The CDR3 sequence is CASSRPGQGFTGANVLTF. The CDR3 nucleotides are TGTGCCAGCAGTCGACCGGGACAGGGGTTTACCGGGGCCAACGTCCTGACTTTC. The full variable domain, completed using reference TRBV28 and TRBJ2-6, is DVKVTQSSRYLVKRTGEKVFLECVQDMDHENMFWYRQDPGLGLRLIYFSYDVKMKEKGDIPEGYSVSREKKERFSLILESASTNQTSMYLCASSRPGQGFTGANVLTFGAGSRLTVL.